This TCR beta chain was captured by sequencing in a study of identical twins. General observations from the study: Beta out-of-frame sequences showed weaker excess twin sharing.

Germline V gene lookup returns CDR1 LGHDT and CDR2 YNNKEL (reference sequence). The CDR3 is 16 residues long. Germline trimming cut 0 bases from V and 4 bases from J; bases unmatched to any gene: 7. Note on this clonotype: The antigen remains undetermined.

One entry per CDR3 protein results from TCRdb running MiXCR on the 5' RACE reads. The sample holds hundreds of thousands of distinct CDR3 sequences, 21% seen once. The data also belong to a second study, concerning T cells expressing NK-cell markers. That paper states: Sorted CD3+CD56+NKG2C+, CD3+CD56+NKG2C- and CD3+CD56-NKG2C+ T-cell subsets were beta-chain profiled. Seven of the eight sequenced donors were classified as HCMV-seropositive, and one was classified as seronegative. Dominant NKG2C+ clonotypes accounted for roughly 1.0-8% of CD8+ T cells in six donors.

The chain uses TRBV3-1 and TRBJ2-7, with 9 bases identical to TRBD1. This receptor was taken from a young woman in good health. Sequencing was carried out using PBMCs. CDR3 bases: TGTGCCAGCAGCCAAGATGGCGGACAGGGGTGGTACGAGCAGTACTTC. Translating gives CASSQDGGQGWYEQYF.